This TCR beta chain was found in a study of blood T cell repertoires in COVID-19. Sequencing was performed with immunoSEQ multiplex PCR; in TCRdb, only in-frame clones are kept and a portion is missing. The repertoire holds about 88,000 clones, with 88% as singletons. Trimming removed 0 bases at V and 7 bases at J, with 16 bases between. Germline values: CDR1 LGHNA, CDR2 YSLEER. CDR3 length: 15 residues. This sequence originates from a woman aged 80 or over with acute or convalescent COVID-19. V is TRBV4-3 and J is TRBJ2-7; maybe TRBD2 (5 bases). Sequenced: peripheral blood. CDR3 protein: CASSQEVFGVREQYF. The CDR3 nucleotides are TGCGCCAGCAGCCAAGAAGTGTTCGGGGTGAGGGAGCAGTACTTC.